This note documents a single T cell receptor beta chain sequence. Antigen: not known. The CDR3 runs to 12 residues. Germline V CDR1 and CDR2: SNHLY, FYNNEI. V was pared by 5 bases and J by 4 bases, with 9 bases between. The data stem from a study of type 1 regulatory T cells. TCRdb re-analysed the reads in MiXCR, keeping a single row per CDR3 protein. This sample yields tens of thousands of distinct CDR3 sequences, of which more than 20% are seen a single time; around 8.1% belongs to the top ten. Study outcomes and limitations: Type 1 regulatory T cells had a more restricted TCR repertoire than non-type 1 regulatory T cells.

Sequencing input: cultured type 1 regulatory T (Tr1) cells, either the whole culture or a sorted fraction (not recorded which). The source of this sequence is a human donor in good health. V and J are TRBV2 and TRBJ2-7, with D uncertain. The CDR3 DNA reads as TGTGCCAGCAGTTCGACGGATTACGAGCAGTACTTC. Protein: CASSSTDYEQYF.